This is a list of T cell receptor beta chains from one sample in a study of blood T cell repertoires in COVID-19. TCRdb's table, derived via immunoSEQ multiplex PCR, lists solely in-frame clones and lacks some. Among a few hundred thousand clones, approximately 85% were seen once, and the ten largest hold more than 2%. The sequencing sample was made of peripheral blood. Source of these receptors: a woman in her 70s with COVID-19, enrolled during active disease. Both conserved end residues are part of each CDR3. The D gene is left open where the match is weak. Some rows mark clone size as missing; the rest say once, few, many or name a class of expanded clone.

CASSARTQDTEAFF,TGTGCCAGCAGCGCAAGAACCCAGGACACTGAAGCTTTCTTT,TRBJ1-1,14,.,.,TRBV9
CASSPSFRGTGTEAFF,TGTGCCAGCAGCCCCTCATTCAGGGGGACAGGCACTGAAGCTTTCTTT,TRBJ1-1,16,TRBD1,.,TRBV7-9
CASSYPGTSGTYF,TGTGCCAGCAGCTATCCAGGGACTAGCGGAACATACTTC,TRBJ2-5,13,TRBD2,.,TRBV5-4
CASRQTDSNQPQHF,TGTGCCAGCAGACAGACAGATAGCAATCAGCCCCAGCATTTT,TRBJ1-5,14,.,.,TRBV6-6
CASSPLFSGANVLTF,TGTGCCAGCTCTCCCCTTTTCTCTGGGGCCAACGTCCTGACTTTC,TRBJ2-6,15,.,.,TRBV18
CAISENQGAGNTGELFF,TGTGCCATCAGCGAAAACCAGGGGGCTGGGAACACCGGGGAGCTGTTTTTT,TRBJ2-2,17,TRBD1,once,TRBV10-3
CASSLGRTDYGYTF,TGTGCCAGCAGTCTCGGACGGACAGACTATGGCTACACCTTC,TRBJ1-2,14,.,.,TRBV28
CASSQGSTMNTEAFF,TGTGCCAGCAGCCAGGGGTCGACGATGAACACTGAAGCTTTCTTT,TRBJ1-1,15,.,.,TRBV7-2
CASSAGTGSSYEQYF,TGTGCCAGCAGCGCCGGGACAGGGAGCTCCTACGAGCAGTACTTC,TRBJ2-7,15,TRBD1,.,TRBV9
CASSPQPQGNTEAFF,TGTGCCAGCAGCCCCCAACCACAGGGAAACACTGAAGCTTTCTTT,TRBJ1-1,15,.,.,TRBV7-2
CASSYPGQGASEAFF,TGTGCCAGCAGCTATCCGGGACAGGGTGCTTCTGAAGCTTTCTTT,TRBJ1-1,15,TRBD1,.,TRBV5-4
CASSFGTDRGGFF,TGTGCCAGCAGCTTTGGAACGGACAGGGGGGGGTTCTTC,TRBJ2-1,13,TRBD1,.,TRBV7-8
CASSSKTDNYGYTF,TGTGCCAGCAGTTCGAAGACAGACAACTATGGCTACACCTTC,TRBJ1-2,14,.,.,TRBV6-2/TRBV6-3
CASSTTGKQETQYF,TGTGCCAGCAGCACGACAGGGAAGCAAGAGACCCAGTACTTC,TRBJ2-5,14,TRBD1,.,TRBV11-3
CASSRTGSNTEAFF,TGTGCCAGCAGCCGTACAGGATCTAACACTGAAGCTTTCTTT,TRBJ1-1,14,.,.,TRBV7-3
CASSLGQGAFQPQHF,TGCGCCAGCAGCTTGGGGCAGGGGGCCTTTCAGCCCCAGCATTTT,TRBJ1-5,15,TRBD1,.,TRBV5-1
CASSQVAGGGLDQPQHF,TGCGCCAGCAGCCAAGTGGCAGGCGGGGGTTTGGATCAGCCCCAGCATTTT,TRBJ1-5,17,.,.,TRBV4-1
CASSQGPPSGGPNTGELFF,TGTGCCAGCAGCCAAGGGCCCCCTAGCGGGGGGCCGAACACCGGGGAGCTGTTTTTT,TRBJ2-2,19,TRBD2,.,TRBV3-1/TRBV3-2
CASSIVRGLMAEAFF,TGTGCCAGTAGTATAGTAAGGGGGCTCATGGCTGAAGCTTTCTTT,TRBJ1-1,15,TRBD1,few,TRBV19
CASSVTSREDNEQFF,TGTGCCAGCAGCGTCACTAGCCGGGAAGACAATGAGCAGTTCTTC,TRBJ2-1,15,.,once,TRBV2
CATLPGGLGGEQYF,TGTGCCACCCTCCCAGGGGGCCTAGGTGGGGAGCAGTACTTC,TRBJ2-7,14,TRBD1,.,TRBV6-5
CSASGREPYNEQFF,TGCAGTGCTAGTGGGCGGGAGCCCTACAATGAGCAGTTCTTC,TRBJ2-1,14,TRBD2,.,TRBV20-1
CASSTRIGGSETQYF,TGTGCCAGCAGCACCCGCATTGGGGGGTCTGAGACCCAGTACTTC,TRBJ2-5,15,.,once,TRBV9
CASSYDKNTEAFF,TGTGCCAGCAGTTACGACAAGAACACTGAAGCTTTCTTT,TRBJ1-1,13,.,.,TRBV5-6